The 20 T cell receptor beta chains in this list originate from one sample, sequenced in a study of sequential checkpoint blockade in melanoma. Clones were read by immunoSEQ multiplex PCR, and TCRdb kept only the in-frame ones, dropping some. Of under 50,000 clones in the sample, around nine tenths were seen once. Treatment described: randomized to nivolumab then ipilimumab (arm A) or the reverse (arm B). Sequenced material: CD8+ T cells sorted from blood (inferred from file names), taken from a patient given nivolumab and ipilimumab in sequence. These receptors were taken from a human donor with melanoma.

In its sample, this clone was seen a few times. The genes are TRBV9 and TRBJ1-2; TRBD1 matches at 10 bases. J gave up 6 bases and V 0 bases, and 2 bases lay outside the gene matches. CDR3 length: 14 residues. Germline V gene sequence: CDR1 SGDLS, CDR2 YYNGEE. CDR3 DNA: TGTGCCAGCAGCGTAGCCGGGACAGGGGATGGCTACACCTTC. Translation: CASSVAGTGDGYTF.

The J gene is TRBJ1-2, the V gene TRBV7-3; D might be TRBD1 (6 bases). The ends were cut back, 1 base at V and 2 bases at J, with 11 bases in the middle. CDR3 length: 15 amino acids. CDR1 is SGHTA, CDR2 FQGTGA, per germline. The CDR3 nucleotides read TGTGCCAGCAGCTTAAATGGTGACAGGAACTATGGCTACACCTTC. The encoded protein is CASSLNGDRNYGYTF.

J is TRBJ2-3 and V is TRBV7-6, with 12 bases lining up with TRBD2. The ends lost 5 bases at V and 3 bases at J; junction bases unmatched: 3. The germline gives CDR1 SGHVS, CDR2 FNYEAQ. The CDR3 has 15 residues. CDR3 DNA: TGTGCCAGCAGCCCGACTAGCGGGAGAACAGATACGCAGTATTTT. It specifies CASSPTSGRTDTQYF.

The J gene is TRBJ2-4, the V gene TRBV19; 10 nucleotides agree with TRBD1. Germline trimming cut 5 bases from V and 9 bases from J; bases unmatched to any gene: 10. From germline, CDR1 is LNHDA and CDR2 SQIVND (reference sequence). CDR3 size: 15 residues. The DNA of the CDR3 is TGTGCCAGTAGTCTCCCGGACAGGGGGATTTTCATTCAGTACTTC. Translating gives CASSLPDRGIFIQYF. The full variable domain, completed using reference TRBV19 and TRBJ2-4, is DGGITQSPKYLFRKEGQNVTLSCEQNLNHDAMYWYRQDPGQGLRLIYYSQIVNDFQKGDIAEGYSVSREKKESFPLTVTSAQKNPTAFYLCASSLPDRGIFIQYFGAGTRLSVL.

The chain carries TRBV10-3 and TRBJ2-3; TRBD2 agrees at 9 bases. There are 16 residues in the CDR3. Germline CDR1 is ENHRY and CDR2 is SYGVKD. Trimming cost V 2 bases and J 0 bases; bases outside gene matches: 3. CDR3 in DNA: TGTGCCATCAGTGAGGCGACTAGCGGAAGCACAGATACGCAGTATTTT. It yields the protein CAISEATSGSTDTQYF.

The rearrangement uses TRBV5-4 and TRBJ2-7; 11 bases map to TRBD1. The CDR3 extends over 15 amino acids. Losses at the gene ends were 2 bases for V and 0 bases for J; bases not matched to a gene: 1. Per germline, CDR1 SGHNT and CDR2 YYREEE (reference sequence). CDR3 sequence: CASSFGTGGSYEQYF. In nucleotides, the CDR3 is TGTGCCAGCAGCTTCGGGACAGGGGGCTCCTACGAGCAGTACTTC.

The CDR3 here is CASSELDRENSNQPQHF. CDR3 sequence (DNA): TGTGCCAGCAGTGAACTCGACAGGGAAAATAGCAATCAGCCCCAGCATTTT. The V and J genes are TRBV6-1 and TRBJ1-5, with 7 bases identical to TRBD1. The trim removed 2 bases at V and 0 bases at J, leaving 7 bases unmatched. CDR3 length: 17 amino acids. Germline-derived CDR1 and CDR2 are MNHNS and SASEGT.

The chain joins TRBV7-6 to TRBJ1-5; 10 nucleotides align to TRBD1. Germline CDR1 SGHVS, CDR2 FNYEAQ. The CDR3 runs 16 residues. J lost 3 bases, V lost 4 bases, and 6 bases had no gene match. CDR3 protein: CASSSATGGHNQPQHF. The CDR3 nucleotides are TGTGCCAGCAGCTCCGCGACAGGGGGCCACAATCAGCCCCAGCATTTT.

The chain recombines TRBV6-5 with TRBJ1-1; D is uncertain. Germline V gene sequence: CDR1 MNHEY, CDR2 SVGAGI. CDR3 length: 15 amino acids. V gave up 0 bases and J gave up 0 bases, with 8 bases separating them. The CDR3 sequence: CASSYSRLMNTEAFF. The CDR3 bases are TGTGCCAGCAGTTACTCGAGACTCATGAACACTGAAGCTTTCTTT.

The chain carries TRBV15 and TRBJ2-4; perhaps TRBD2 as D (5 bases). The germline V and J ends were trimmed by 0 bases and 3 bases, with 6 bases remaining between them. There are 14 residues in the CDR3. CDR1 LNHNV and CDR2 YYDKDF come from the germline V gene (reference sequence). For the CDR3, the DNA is TGTGCCACCAGCAGAGATCGGGGCAAAAACATTCAGTACTTC. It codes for CATSRDRGKNIQYF.

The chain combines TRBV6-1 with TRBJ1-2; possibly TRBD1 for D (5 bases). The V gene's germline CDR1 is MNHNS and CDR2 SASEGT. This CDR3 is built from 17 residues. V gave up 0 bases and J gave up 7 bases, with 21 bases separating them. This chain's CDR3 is CASSEAEGRVHWSGYTF. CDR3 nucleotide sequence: TGTGCCAGCAGTGAAGCGGAGGGACGGGTTCATTGGAGTGGCTACACCTTC.

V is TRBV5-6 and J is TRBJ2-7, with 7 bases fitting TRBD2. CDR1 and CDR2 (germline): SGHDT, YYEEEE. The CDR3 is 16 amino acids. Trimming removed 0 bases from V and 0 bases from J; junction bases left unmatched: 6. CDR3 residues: CASSLAAGTSSYEQYF. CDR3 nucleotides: TGTGCCAGCAGCTTGGCAGCGGGAACCAGCTCCTACGAGCAGTACTTC.

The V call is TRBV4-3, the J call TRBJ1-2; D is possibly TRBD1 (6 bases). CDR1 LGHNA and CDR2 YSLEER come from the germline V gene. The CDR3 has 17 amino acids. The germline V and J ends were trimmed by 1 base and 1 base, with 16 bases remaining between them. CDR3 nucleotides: TGCGCCAGCAGCCAAGCTGAGGGGACAACTTATAACTATGGCTACACCTTC. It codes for CASSQAEGTTYNYGYTF.

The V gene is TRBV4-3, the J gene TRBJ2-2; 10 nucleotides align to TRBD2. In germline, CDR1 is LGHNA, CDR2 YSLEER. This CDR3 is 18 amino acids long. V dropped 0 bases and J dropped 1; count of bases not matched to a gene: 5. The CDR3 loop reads CASSQDGLAGVNTGELFF. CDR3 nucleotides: TGCGCCAGCAGCCAAGATGGGCTAGCGGGGGTGAACACCGGGGAGCTGTTTTTT.

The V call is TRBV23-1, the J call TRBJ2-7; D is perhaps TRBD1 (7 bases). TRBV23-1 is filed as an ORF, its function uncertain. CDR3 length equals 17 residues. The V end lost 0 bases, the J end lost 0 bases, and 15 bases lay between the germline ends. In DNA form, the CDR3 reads TGCGCCAGCAGTCAATCACCAGGGGGGAGGTTCTCCTACGAGCAGTACTTC. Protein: CASSQSPGGRFSYEQYF.

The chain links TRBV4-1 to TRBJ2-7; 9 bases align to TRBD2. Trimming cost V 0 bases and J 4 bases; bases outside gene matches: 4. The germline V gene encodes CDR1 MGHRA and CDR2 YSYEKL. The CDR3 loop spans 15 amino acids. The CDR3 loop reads CASSQELAGLYEQYF. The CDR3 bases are TGCGCCAGCAGCCAAGAACTAGCGGGCCTATACGAGCAGTACTTC.

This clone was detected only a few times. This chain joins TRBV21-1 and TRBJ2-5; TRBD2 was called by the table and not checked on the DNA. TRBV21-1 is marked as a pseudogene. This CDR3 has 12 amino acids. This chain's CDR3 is CASSKPGETQYF. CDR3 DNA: TGTGCCAGCAGCAAGCCGGGGGAGACCCAGTACTTC.

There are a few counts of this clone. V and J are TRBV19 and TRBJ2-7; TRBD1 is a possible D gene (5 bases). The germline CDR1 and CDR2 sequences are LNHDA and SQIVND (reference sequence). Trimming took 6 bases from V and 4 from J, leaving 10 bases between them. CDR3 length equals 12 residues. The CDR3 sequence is CASSESGYEQYF. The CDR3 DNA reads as TGTGCCAGTAGCGAATCAGGGTACGAGCAGTACTTC.

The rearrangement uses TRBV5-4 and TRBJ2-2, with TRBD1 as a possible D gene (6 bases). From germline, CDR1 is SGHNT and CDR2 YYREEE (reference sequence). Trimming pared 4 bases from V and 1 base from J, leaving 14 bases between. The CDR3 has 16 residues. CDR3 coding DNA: TGTGCCAGCAGCCTGGGGGCAGGGCAGAACACCGGGGAGCTGTTTTTT. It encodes CASSLGAGQNTGELFF.

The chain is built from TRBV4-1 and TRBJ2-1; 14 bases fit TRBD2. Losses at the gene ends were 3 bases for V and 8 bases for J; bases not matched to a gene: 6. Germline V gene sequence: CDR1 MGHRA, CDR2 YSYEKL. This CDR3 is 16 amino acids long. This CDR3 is CASSQTGTSGRDEQFF. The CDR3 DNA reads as TGCGCCAGCAGCCAGACCGGGACTAGCGGGAGAGATGAGCAGTTCTTC.